The 19 T cell receptor beta chains reported below all come from one sample, sequenced in a study of response to subunit inactivated influenza vaccine. TCRdb processed the RT-PCR reads anew with MiXCR; each CDR3 protein has one entry. The sample holds approximately 530,000 distinct CDR3 sequences, over 10% seen once. The specimen comprised PBMCs from blood, sampled 35 to 45 days after vaccination. Receptors originate from a man between 45 and 60 years old who received an inactivated influenza vaccine.

This clonotype came up a few times. The chain combines TRBV15 with TRBJ1-4, with 9 bases fitting TRBD1. CDR1 is LNHNV and CDR2 is YYDKDF in the germline V gene (reference sequence). The trim removed 8 bases at V and 3 bases at J, leaving 4 bases unmatched. This CDR3 contains 14 residues. CDR3 bases: TGTGCCACCGGGGGACAGGGCCCTAATGAAAAACTGTTTTTT. It codes for CATGGQGPNEKLFF.

There are a few counts of this clonotype. This chain joins TRBV27 and TRBJ2-1; 7 bases map to TRBD1. Germline V gives CDR1 MNHEY, CDR2 SMNVEV (reference sequence). CDR3 length equals 14 residues. Trimming at V came to 5 bases and at J to 1 base, leaving 2 bases not matched to a gene. The CDR3 protein is CASSNRGSYNEQFF. The CDR3 bases are TGTGCCAGCAGTAACAGGGGTTCCTACAATGAGCAGTTCTTC.

The table lists this clonotype with a few counts. The chain links TRBV5-5 to TRBJ2-5, with D unclear. The V and J ends lost 6 bases and 5 bases respectively, with 8 bases between them. The V gene's germline CDR1 is SGHKS and CDR2 YYEKEE (reference sequence). The CDR3 has 11 residues. CDR3 region: CASNLGETQYF. Written as DNA, the CDR3 is TGTGCCAGCAATTTGGGGGAGACCCAGTACTTC.

The V gene is TRBV7-6, the J gene TRBJ2-5, with 15 bases identical to TRBD2. Looked up from germline, CDR1 is SGHVS and CDR2 is FNYEAQ. This CDR3 contains 17 residues. V dropped 5 bases and J dropped 3; count of bases not matched to a gene: 7. CDR3 sequence: CASSPGLAGGTKETQYF. The CDR3, as DNA: TGTGCCAGCAGCCCGGGACTAGCGGGGGGAACTAAAGAGACCCAGTACTTC.

This chain links TRBV4-2 with TRBJ1-4; D perhaps matches TRBD1 (5 bases). CDR1 and CDR2 from the germline V gene are LGHNA and YNFKEQ. The length of the CDR3 is 15 residues. Trimming took 3 bases from V and 6 from J, leaving 14 bases between them. The CDR3 sequence is CASSQGTANDEKLFF. CDR3 coding DNA: TGTGCCAGCAGCCAGGGGACCGCGAACGATGAAAAACTGTTTTTT.

This clonotype was seen at least ten times. This chain links TRBV7-8 with TRBJ1-1; D is undetermined. The CDR3 consists of 13 residues. V was shortened by 1 base and J by 3 bases, with 6 bases between the two germline ends. The germline CDR1 and CDR2 sequences are SGHVS and FQNEAQ. CDR3 region: CASSLGVYTEAFF. Written as DNA, the CDR3 is TGTGCCAGCAGCTTAGGGGTCTACACTGAAGCTTTCTTT.

This clonotype was counted a few times. The chain couples TRBV18 to TRBJ2-7, with D unclear. The V and J ends lost 2 bases and 7 bases respectively, with 15 bases between them. In germline, CDR1 is KGHSH, CDR2 LQKENI. The CDR3 loop spans 14 amino acids. In DNA, the CDR3 is TGTGCCAGCTCACCAAGTCTAGGGAACGGAGAGCAGTACTTC. Translated, it gives CASSPSLGNGEQYF.

The rearrangement links TRBV5-1 to TRBJ2-5; 9 positions match TRBD1. The CDR3 runs 14 residues. V lost 3 bases to trimming and J lost 3 bases; unmatched junction nucleotides: 3. Germline V lookup: CDR1 SGHRS, CDR2 YFSETQ. This CDR3 reads CASSSGQGKETQYF. The CDR3 DNA follows: TGCGCCAGCAGCTCGGGACAGGGAAAAGAGACCCAGTACTTC.

This clonotype appeared a few times. The genes are TRBV15 and TRBJ2-5, with TRBD2 as a possible D gene (7 bases). V was trimmed by 3 bases and J by 8 bases, leaving 19 bases between them. The germline V gene has CDR1 LNHNV and CDR2 YYDKDF (reference sequence). This CDR3 is built from 15 residues. The CDR3 DNA follows: TGTGCCACCAGCAGTGACTTAGGGGGGGTCGATACCCAGTACTTC. It specifies CATSSDLGGVDTQYF. The full variable domain, in which reference TRBV15 and TRBJ2-5 provide the parts outside the CDR3, is DAMVIQNPRYQVTQFGKPVTLSCSQTLNHNVMYWYQQKSSQAPKLLFHYYDKDFNNEADTPDNFQSRRPNTSFCFLDIRSPGLGDTAMYLCATSSDLGGVDTQYFGPGTRLLVL.

This clonotype has a handful of counts. The rearrangement uses TRBV20-1 and TRBJ1-1; D is perhaps TRBD1 (6 bases). CDR3 length: 14 residues. Per germline, CDR1 DFQATT and CDR2 SNEGSKA (reference sequence). V lost 5 bases and J lost 10, with 23 bases in between. The CDR3 loop is CSAAISGGEMGAFF. The CDR3 nucleotides are TGCAGTGCTGCTATCTCCGGGGGCGAAATGGGAGCTTTCTTT.

The chain employs TRBV5-1 and TRBJ1-4, with no clear D. The germline gives CDR1 SGHRS, CDR2 YFSETQ. This CDR3 has 14 residues. V was shortened by 4 bases and J by 7 bases, with 14 bases between the two germline ends. This chain's CDR3 is CASSGPGWSEKLFF. In DNA, the CDR3 is TGCGCCAGCAGCGGCCCGGGCTGGAGTGAAAAACTGTTTTTT.

The CDR3 coding sequence is TGTGCCAGCAGCTTTGACGGGAGGGCAGATACGCAGTATTTT. It specifies CASSFDGRADTQYF. The V and J genes are TRBV7-9 and TRBJ2-3; 8 bases agree with TRBD2. Germline CDR1 SEHNR, CDR2 FQNEAQ (reference sequence). The V and J ends lost 3 bases and 4 bases, in that order; junction bases with no gene match: 3. The CDR3 sequence is 14 residues long.

The chain employs TRBV10-3 and TRBJ2-7, with a weak D call TRBD1 (5 bases). The CDR3 contains 15 residues. Trimming removed 2 bases from V and 0 bases from J, with 11 bases in between. Per germline, CDR1 ENHRY and CDR2 SYGVKD. The CDR3 DNA follows: TGTGCCATCAGTGAGAACAGGTATCCCTCCTACGAGCAGTACTTC. This codes for CAISENRYPSYEQYF.

This clonotype was seen more than once but under ten times. The chain is built from TRBV28 and TRBJ1-5; D unclear. The V and J ends lost 6 bases and 0 bases respectively, with 15 bases between them. The CDR3 extends over 16 amino acids. In germline, CDR1 is MDHEN, CDR2 SYDVKM. This CDR3 reads CASSLGRKGSNQPQHF. As DNA, the CDR3 is TGTGCCAGCAGCCTCGGTCGGAAGGGTAGCAATCAGCCCCAGCATTTT.

This chain uses TRBV9 with TRBJ1-1; TRBD1 matches at 8 bases. With 0 bases clipped from V and 8 bases from J, the junction kept 3 bases outside the gene matches. The CDR3 consists of 13 residues. The V gene's germline CDR1 is SGDLS and CDR2 YYNGEE. CDR3 sequence reads: CASSVGTGYEAFF. In DNA form, the CDR3 reads TGTGCCAGCAGCGTAGGGACAGGGTACGAAGCTTTCTTT.

V and J are TRBV5-1 and TRBJ2-6; D gene ambiguous. Germline lookup yields CDR1 SGHRS and CDR2 YFSETQ. V was pared by 1 base and J by 2 bases, with 13 bases between. The CDR3 runs to 17 residues. The chain's CDR3 is CASSLSGSSPGANVLTF. CDR3 in DNA: TGCGCCAGCAGCTTGAGTGGCAGTTCCCCTGGGGCCAACGTCCTGACTTTC.

This clonotype was found a few times. The chain employs TRBV5-1 and TRBJ2-1; no clear D. Germline CDR1 SGHRS, CDR2 YFSETQ. The CDR3 has 12 amino acids. V gave up 0 bases and J gave up 8 bases, with 6 bases separating them. The CDR3 sequence is CASSLVSDEQFF. The DNA for the CDR3 is TGCGCCAGCAGCTTGGTAAGCGATGAGCAGTTCTTC.

This chain links TRBV7-6 with TRBJ2-7; 11 nucleotides align to TRBD2. J gave up 6 bases and V 5 bases, and 3 bases lay outside the gene matches. Germline V CDR1 and CDR2: SGHVS, FNYEAQ. The CDR3 spans 13 residues. The CDR3 region is CASSAGLAAEQYF. The DNA of the CDR3 is TGTGCCAGCAGCGCGGGACTAGCGGCCGAGCAGTACTTC.

This clonotype turned up a few times. The CDR3 DNA follows: TGTGCCAGCAGGAGGGGACAGGAGTACTACTACGAGCAGTACTTC. Translated: CASRRGQEYYYEQYF. J is TRBJ2-7 and V is TRBV12-3 or TRBV12-4; TRBD1 matches 8 bases. The CDR3 extends over 15 amino acids. V trimming: 6 bases; J trimming: 3 bases; junction bases outside the gene matches: 10.